This T cell receptor beta chain was identified during a study of identifying expanded T cells in peripheral blood. Points from the study as a whole: Variance in clone template counts between approximately 2-week samples significantly increased with total template count across all healthy donors. Technical replicates showed around 1.2 changed clones; approximately 2 weeks around 15; four weeks 19.

Between the trimmed V and J ends, which lost 0 bases and 4 bases, there was a span of 15 bases. CDR1 is MNHEY and CDR2 is SVGAGI in the germline V gene. CDR3 length equals 16 residues. No infections or other immune events were documented during collection. Note on this clone: Its specificity is not known.

Measured with immunoSEQ multiplex PCR; TCRdb has only the in-frame clones, and not every one. This sample has about 47,000 clones, with 82% found just once. The sequence was obtained from a person aged 18-69 years in good health. The sample taken for sequencing was blood. This sequence joins TRBV6-5 and TRBJ1-1; D is possibly TRBD1 (6 bases). The CDR3 is CASSYSGGRPPTEAFF. DNA for the CDR3: TGTGCCAGCAGTTACTCGGGGGGCAGGCCCCCCACTGAAGCTTTCTTT.